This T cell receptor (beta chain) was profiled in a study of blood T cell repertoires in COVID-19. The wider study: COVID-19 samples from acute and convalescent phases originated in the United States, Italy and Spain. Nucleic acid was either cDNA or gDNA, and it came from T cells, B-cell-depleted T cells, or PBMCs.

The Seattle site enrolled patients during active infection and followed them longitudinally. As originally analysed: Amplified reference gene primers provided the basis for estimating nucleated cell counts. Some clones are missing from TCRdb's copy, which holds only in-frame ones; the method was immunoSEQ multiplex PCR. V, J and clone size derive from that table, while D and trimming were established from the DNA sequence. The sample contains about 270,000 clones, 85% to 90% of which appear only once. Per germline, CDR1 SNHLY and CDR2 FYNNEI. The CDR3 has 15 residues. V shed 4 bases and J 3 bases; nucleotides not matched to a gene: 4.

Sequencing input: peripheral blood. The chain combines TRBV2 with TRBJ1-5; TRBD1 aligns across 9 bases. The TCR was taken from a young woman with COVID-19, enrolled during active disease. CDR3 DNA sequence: TGTGCCAGCAGTGGGACAGGGGTTATCAATCAGCCCCAGCATTTT. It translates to CASSGTGVINQPQHF.